This TCR beta chain was obtained from a study of shared clonotypes between healthy human individuals. Study-level results: Rarefaction demonstrated incomplete sorted-subset sequencing despite large depth.

Authors' analysis steps: ImmunoSEQ junction-only sequences lacked quality scores, so their filtering differed. Libraries were prepared by immunoSEQ multiplex PCR; TCRdb keeps only in-frame clonotypes and omits some of them. D and trimming come from the DNA, and the V and J calls and clone size come from that table. The table has about 1 million clones, around 75% seen once; the top ten hold 1.5%. As to this clone: Antigen specificity is unknown.

The CDR3 has 15 amino acids. With V trimmed by 6 bases and J by 5 bases, 10 bases remained unmatched. Germline V CDR1 and CDR2: MGHDK, SYGVNS. This TCR was sampled from a man between 18 and 35 years old in good health. The chain is built from TRBV25-1 and TRBJ2-1; 7 bases map to TRBD1. Sequenced material: memory CD4+ T cells sorted from blood. Subset here: CD45RA-negative fraction. The CDR3 sequence is CASSKRDSQDNEQFF. The CDR3 region has the DNA TGTGCCAGCAGCAAACGGGACAGTCAAGACAATGAGCAGTTCTTC.